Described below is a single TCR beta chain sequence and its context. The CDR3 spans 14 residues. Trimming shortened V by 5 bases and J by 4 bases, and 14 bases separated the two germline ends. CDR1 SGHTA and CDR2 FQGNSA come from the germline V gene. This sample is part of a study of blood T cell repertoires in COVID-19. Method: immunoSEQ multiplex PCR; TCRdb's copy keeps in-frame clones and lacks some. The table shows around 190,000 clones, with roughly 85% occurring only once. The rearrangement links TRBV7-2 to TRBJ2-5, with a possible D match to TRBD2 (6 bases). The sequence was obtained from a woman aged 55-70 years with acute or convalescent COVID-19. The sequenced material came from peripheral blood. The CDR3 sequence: CASSRLRLGETQYF. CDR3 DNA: TGTGCCAGCAGCCGCCTTAGACTAGGAGAGACCCAGTACTTC.